Included here is one TCR beta chain sequence, with context. These data belong to a study of T-cell memory formation after mild COVID-19. Using its own MiXCR run on the 5' RACE reads, TCRdb lists one record per CDR3 protein. The sample carries some 120,000 distinct CDR3 sequences, about 6% recorded once. The sample taken for sequencing was PBMCs or a T cell subset sorted from them (not recorded which). This receptor was identified in an adult woman who had mild COVID-19 (a few samples of this study predate the infection). Cell type and time point are not known.

The CDR3 DNA reads TGTGCCAGCAGCCCCAGACAGGGGGCTACTGAAGCTTTCTTT. It is translated as CASSPRQGATEAFF. The V call is TRBV7-8, the J call TRBJ1-1; 10 bases align to TRBD1. CDR3 size: 14 residues. The ends lost 5 bases at V and 5 bases at J; junction bases unmatched: 5. CDR1 and CDR2 (germline): SGHVS, FQNEAQ.